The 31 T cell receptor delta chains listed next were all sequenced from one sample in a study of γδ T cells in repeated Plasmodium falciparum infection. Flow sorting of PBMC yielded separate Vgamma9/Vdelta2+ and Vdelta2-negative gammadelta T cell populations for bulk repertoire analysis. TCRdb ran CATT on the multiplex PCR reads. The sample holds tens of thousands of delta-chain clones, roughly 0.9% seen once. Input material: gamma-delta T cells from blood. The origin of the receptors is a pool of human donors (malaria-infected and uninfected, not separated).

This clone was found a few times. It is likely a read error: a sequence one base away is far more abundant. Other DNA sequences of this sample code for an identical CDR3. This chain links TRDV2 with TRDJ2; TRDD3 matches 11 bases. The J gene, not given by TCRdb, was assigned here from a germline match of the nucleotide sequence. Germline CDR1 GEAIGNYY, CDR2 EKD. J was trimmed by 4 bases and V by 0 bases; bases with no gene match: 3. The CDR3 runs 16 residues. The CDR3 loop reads CACDTVGDTRTAQLFF. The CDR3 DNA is TGTGCCTGTGACACCGTGGGGGATACGCGGACAGCACAACTCTTCTTT.

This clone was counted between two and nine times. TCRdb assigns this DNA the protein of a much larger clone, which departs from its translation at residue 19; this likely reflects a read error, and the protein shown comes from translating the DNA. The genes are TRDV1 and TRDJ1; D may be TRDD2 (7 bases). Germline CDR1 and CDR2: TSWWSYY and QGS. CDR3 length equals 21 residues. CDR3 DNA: TGTGCTCTTGGGGAAGCCGATACACAACCCTTCCTTTGGGGGGACACCGATAAACACATCTTT. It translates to CALGEADTQPFLWGDTDKHIF.

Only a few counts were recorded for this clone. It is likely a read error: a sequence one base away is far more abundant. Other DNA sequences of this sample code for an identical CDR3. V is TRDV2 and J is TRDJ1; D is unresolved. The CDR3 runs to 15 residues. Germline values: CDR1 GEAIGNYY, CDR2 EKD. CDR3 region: CACVRTESYGLKLIF. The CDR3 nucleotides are TGTGCCTGTGTTCGCACAGAGTCGTACGGGCTTAAACTCATCTTC.

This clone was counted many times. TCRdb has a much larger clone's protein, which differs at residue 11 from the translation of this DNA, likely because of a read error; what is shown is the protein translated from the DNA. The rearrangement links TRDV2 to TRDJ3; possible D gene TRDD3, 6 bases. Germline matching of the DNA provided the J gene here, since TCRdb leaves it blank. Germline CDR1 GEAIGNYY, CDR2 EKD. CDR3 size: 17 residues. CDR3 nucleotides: TGTGCCTGTGACACCCTACTAGGGCCCTGGGGCACCCGACAGATGTTTTTC. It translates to CACDTLLGPWGTRQMFF.

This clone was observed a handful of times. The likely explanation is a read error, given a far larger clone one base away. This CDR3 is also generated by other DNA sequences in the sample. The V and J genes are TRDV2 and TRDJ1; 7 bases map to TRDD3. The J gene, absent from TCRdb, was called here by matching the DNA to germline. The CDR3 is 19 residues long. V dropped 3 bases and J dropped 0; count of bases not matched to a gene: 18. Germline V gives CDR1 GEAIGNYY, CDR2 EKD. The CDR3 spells CACDPLSTLGGLYTDKLIF. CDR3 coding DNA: TGTGCCTGTGACCCCCTCTCAACTCTGGGGGGGCTGTACACCGATAAACTCATCTTT.

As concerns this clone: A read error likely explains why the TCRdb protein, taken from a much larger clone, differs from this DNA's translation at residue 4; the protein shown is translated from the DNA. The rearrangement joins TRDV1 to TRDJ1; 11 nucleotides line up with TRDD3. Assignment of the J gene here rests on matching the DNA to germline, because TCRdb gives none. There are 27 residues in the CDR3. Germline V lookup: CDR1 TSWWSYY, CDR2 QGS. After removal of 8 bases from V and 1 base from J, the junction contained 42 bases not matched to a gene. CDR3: CALRYISGSERPPLLGDTGATTDKLIF. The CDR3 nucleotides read TGTGCTCTTAGATATATTTCTGGCTCGGAGAGGCCTCCCCTCTTGGGGGATACGGGTGCGACCACCGATAAACTCATCTTT.

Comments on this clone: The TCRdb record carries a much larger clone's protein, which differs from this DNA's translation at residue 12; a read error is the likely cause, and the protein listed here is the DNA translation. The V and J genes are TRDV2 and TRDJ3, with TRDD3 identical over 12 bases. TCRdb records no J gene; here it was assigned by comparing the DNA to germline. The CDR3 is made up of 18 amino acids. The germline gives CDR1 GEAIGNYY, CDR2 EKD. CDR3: CACDSYWGIPWGTRQMFF. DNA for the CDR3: TGTGCCTGTGACTCGTACTGGGGGATACCCTGGGGCACCCGACAGATGTTTTTC.

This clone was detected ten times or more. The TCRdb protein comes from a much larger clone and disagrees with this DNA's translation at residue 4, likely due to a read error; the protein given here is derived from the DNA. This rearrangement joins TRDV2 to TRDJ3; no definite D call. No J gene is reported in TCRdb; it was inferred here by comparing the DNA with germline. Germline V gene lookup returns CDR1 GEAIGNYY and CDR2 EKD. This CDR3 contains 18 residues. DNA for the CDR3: TGTGCCTGTGGCACCGTTACTAAAAGCTCCTGGGACACCCGACAGATGTTTTTC. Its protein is CACGTVTKSSWDTRQMFF.

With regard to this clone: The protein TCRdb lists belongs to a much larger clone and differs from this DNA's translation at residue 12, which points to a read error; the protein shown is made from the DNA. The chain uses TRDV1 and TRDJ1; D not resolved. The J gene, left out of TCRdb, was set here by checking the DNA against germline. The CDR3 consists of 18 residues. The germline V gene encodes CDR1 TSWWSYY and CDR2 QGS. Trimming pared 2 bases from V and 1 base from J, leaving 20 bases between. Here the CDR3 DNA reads TGTGCTCTTGGGGAAATTGCTCAAGTCGTCCCCCGCACCGATAAACTCATCTTT. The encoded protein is CALGEIAQVVPRTDKLIF.

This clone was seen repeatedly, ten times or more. The CDR3, as DNA: TGTGCTCTTGGGGAACTAACGCGACCTTCCCAGTACTGGGGACAGTACACCGATAAACTCATCTTT. Amino acids: CALGELTRPSQYWGQYTDKLIF. The chain is built from TRDV1 and TRDJ1; the D gene is possibly TRDD3 (7 bases). The J gene is absent in TCRdb and was assigned here via DNA matching to germline. Trimming removed 0 bases at V and 0 bases at J, with 29 bases between. The CDR3 loop spans 22 amino acids. CDR1 and CDR2 (germline): TSWWSYY, QGS.

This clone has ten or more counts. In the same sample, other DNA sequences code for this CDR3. The CDR3 region has the DNA TGTGCTCTTGTTCCCGCCGGGGGTTACTGGGGGATCCATCCGGCCGGGCCGTACACCGATAAACTCATCTTT. It encodes CALVPAGGYWGIHPAGPYTDKLIF. V and J are TRDV1 and TRDJ1; 10 bases line up with TRDD3. CDR3 length: 24 amino acids. V gave up 7 bases and J gave up 0 bases; unmatched junction bases: 32. Germline loops: CDR1 TSWWSYY, CDR2 QGS.

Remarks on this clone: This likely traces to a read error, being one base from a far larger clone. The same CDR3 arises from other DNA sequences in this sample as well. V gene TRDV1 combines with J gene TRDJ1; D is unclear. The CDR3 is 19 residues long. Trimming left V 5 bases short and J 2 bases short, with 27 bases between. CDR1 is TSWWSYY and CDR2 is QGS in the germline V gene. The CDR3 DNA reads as TGTGCTCTTGGGTCCCAGGGAGTGGCTACTCCCCTGTCGACCGATAAACTCATCTTT. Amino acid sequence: CALGSQGVATPLSTDKLIF.

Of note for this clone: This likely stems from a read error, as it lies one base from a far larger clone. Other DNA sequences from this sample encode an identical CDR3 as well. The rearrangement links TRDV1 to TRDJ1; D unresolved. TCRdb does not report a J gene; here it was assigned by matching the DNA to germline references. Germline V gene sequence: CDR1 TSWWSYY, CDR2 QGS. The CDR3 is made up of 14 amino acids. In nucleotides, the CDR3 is TGTGCTCTCGGGGCACCCAAAAACACCGATAAACTCATCTTT. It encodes CALGAPKNTDKLIF.

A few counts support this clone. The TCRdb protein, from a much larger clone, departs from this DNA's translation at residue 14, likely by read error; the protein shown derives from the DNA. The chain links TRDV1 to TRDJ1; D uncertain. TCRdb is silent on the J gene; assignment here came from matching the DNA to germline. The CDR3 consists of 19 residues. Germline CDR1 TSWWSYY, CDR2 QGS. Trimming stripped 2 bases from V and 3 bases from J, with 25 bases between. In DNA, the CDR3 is TGTGCTCTTGGGGAAAGCCCCCCACTCCGTCCACCGTACGCCGATAAACTCATCTTT. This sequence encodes CALGESPPLRPPYADKLIF.

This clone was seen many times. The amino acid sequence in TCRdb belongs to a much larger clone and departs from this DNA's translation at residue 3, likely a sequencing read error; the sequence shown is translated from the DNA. CDR3 coding DNA: TGTGCCCGTGACACCCTGGTACTGGGGGATACGCGGAAGGACACCGATAAACTCATCTTT. Translation gives CARDTLVLGDTRKDTDKLIF. The rearrangement joins TRDV2 to TRDJ1; 13 nucleotides agree with TRDD3. Looked up from germline, CDR1 is GEAIGNYY and CDR2 is EKD. The CDR3 extends over 20 amino acids.

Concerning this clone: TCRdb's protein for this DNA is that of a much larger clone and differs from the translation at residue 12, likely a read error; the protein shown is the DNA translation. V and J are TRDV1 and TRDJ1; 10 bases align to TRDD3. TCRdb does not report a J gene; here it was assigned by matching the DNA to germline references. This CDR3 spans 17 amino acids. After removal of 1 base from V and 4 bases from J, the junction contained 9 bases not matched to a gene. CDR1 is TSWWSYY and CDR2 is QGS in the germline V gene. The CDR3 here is CALGERLGDMSIDKLIF. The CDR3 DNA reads TGTGCTCTTGGGGAACGGCTGGGGGATATGAGCATCGATAAACTCATCTTT.

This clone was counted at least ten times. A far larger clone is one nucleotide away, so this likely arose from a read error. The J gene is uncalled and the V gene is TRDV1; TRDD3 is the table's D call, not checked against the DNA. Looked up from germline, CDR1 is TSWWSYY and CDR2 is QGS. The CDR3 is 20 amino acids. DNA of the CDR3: TGTGCTCTTGGGGAATCCCCCTCCGTCCGCGTACTGGGGGAGACCGATAAACTTATCTTT. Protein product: CALGESPSVRVLGETDKLIF.

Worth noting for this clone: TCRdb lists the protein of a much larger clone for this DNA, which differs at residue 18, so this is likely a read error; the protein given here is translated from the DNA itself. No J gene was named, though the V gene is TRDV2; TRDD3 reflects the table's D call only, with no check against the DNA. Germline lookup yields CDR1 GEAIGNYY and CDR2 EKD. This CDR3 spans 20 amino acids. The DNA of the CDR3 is TGTGCCTGTGACCTTCCTACGTATCGACTGGGGGGAAAGTACACCGATAAACCCATCTTT. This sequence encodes CACDLPTYRLGGKYTDKPIF.

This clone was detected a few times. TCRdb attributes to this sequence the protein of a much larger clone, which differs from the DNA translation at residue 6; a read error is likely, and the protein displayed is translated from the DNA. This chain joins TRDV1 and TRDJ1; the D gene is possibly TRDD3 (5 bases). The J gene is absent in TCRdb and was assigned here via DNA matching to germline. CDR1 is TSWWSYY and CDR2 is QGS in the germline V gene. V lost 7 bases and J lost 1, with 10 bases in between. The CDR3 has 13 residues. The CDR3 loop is CALVGGATDKLIF. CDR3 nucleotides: TGTGCTCTTGTAGGTGGGGCCACCGATAAACTCATCTTT.

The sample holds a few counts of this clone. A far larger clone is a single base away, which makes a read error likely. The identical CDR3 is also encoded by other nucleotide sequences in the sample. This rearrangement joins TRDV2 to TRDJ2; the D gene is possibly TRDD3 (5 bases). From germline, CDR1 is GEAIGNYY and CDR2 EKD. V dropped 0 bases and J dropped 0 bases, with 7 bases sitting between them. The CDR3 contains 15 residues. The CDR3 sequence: CACDTWGTLTAQLFF. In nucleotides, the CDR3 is TGTGCCTGTGACACCTGGGGAACTTTGACAGCACAACTCTTCTTT.

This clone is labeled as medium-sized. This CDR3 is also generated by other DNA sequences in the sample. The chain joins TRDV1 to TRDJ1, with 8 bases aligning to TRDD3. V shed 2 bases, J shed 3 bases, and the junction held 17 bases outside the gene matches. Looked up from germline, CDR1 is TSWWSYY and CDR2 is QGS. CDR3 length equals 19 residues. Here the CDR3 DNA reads TGTGCTCTTGGGGAATACGACTACTGGGGGGTAGGGAAGTCCGATAAACTCATCTTT. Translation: CALGEYDYWGVGKSDKLIF.

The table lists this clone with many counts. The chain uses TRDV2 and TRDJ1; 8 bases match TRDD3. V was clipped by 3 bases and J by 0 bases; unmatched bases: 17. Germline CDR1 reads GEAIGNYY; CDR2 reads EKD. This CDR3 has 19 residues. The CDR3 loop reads CACDLLGDPHLTYTDKLIF. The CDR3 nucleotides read TGTGCCTGTGACTTGTTGGGGGATCCTCACTTAACGTACACCGATAAACTCATCTTT.

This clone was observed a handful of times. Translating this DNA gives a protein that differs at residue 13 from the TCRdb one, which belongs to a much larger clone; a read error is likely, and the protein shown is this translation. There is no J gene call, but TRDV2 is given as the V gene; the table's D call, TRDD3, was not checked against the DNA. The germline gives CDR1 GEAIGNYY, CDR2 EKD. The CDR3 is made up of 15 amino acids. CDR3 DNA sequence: TGTGCCTGTGACGGGTTGGAGGGGACGGCCGATAAACCCATCTTT. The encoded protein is CACDGLEGTADKPIF.

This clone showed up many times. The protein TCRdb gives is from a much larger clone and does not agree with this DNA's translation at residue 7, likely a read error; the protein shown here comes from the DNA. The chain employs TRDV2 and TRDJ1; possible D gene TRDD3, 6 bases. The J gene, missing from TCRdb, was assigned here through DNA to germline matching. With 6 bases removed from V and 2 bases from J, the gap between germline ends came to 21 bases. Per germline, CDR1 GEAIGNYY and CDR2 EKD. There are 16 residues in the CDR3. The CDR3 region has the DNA TGTGCCTGTACCGGGGGACACAGTAGAGGAACCGATAAACTCATCTTT. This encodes CACTGGHSRGTDKLIF.

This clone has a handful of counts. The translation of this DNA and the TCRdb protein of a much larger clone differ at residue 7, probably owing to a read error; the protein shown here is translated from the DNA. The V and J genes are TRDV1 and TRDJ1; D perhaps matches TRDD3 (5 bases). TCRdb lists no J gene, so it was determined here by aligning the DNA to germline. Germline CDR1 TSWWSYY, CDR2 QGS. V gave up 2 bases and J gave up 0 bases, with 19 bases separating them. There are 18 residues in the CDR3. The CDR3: CALGECSWERSYTDKLIF. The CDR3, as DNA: TGTGCTCTTGGGGAATGCTCCTGGGAGCGAAGCTACACCGATAAACTCATCTTT.

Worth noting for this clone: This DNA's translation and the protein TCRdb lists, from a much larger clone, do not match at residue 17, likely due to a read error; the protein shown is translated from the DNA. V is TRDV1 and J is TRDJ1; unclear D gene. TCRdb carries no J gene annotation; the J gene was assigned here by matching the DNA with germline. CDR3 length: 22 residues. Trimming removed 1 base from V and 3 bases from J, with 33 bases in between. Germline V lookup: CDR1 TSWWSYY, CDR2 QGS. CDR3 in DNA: TGTGCTCTTGGGGAACGAGGATGGTGTGAGTCCCACCCTTTACCTGCGGCCGATAAACTCATCTTT. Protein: CALGERGWCESHPLPAADKLIF.

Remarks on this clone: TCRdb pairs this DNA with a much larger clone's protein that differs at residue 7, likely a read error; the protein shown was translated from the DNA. CDR3 nucleotides: TGTGCCTGTGACACCAATCTTCCGGGGGATACGACTCCGTACACCGATAAACTCATCTTT. This translates into CACDTNLPGDTTPYTDKLIF. The genes are TRDV2 and TRDJ1; 10 bases align to TRDD3. TCRdb is silent on the J gene; assignment here came from matching the DNA to germline. The length of the CDR3 is 20 residues. CDR1 and CDR2 from the germline V gene are GEAIGNYY and EKD. Losses at the gene ends were 0 bases for V and 0 bases for J; bases not matched to a gene: 15.

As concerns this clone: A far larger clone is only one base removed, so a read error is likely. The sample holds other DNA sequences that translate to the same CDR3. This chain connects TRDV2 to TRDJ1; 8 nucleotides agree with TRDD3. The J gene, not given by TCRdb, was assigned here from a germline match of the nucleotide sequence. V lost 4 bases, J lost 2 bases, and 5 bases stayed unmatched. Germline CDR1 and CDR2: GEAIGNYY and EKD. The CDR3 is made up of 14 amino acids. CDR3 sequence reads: CACDGIRKTDKLIF. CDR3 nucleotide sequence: TGTGCCTGTGATGGGATACGGAAAACCGATAAACTCATCTTT.

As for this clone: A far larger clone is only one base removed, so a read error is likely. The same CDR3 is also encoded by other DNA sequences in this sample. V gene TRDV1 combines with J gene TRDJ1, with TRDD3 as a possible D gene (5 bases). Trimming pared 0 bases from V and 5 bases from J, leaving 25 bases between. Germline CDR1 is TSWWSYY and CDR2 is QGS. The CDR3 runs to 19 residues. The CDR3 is CALGELGGTESYPWDKLIF. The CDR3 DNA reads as TGTGCTCTTGGGGAACTAGGGGGTACAGAGTCTTACCCCTGGGATAAACTCATCTTT.

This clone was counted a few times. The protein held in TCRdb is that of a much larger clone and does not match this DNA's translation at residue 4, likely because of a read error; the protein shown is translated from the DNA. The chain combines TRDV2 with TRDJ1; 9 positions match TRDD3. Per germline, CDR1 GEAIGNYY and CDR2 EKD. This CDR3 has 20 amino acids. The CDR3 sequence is CACGTVHPTGDTPPTDKLIF. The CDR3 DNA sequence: TGTGCCTGTGGCACCGTTCACCCCACTGGGGATACGCCCCCGACCGATAAACTCATCTTT.

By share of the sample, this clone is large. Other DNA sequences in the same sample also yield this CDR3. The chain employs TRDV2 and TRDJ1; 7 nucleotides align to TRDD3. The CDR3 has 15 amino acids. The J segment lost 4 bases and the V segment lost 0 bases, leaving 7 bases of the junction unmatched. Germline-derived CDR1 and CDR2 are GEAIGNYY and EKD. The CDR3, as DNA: TGTGCCTGTGACACCGTTGGGGATAGAAGCGATAAACTCATCTTT. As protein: CACDTVGDRSDKLIF.